This TCR beta chain comes out of a study of T cell clonality in common variable immunodeficiency (dated by TCRdb to between 2015 and 2016). What the study reported, not specific to this receptor: Differences among patients in the CVID cohort limited the correlations between repertoire features and clinical complications. TCRbeta clonality was higher in CVID subjects than in healthy controls (t-test p = 0.018), and the increase was most characteristic of about a third of subjects. It was noted by the authors that sequencing of the repertoires of T cell subpopulations would be needed to clarify the cause of the increased clonality in CVID. Although equal DNA input was used, an average of approximately 82,000 unique sequences per sample was obtained for controls, compared with around 30,000 for CVID samples. CVID TCRbeta sequences were reported to have fewer deletions and N-nucleotide insertions and to lack highly modified clones with 13 or more V deletions. Healthy controls shared more TCRbeta clones with each other than CVID subjects shared among themselves (p < 0.0001).

V is shortened by 3 bases, J by 1 base, and the region joining them spans 12 bases. Looking up the germline V gene (reference sequence) yields CDR1 SEHNR and CDR2 FQNEAQ. The CDR3 numbers 15 residues from cysteine through phenylalanine. Part of the CDR3 DNA is given, 36 bases translated from base 1. This clone was detected many times. No antigen is known for it. The read is 3 residues too short to cover the CDR3 end, so that end is filled in from the germline J gene. For sequencing, equivalent amounts of genomic DNA were input from CVID and control samples. For every sample, a 60 bp segment covering the rearranged TCRbeta CDR3 region was amplified and then sequenced. TCRbeta amplification used the immunoSEQ assay, a bias-corrected multiplex PCR with high-throughput sequencing. In the original analysis: Each unique nucleotide sequence was treated as a clone and annotated with V, D and J genes, copy number and frequency. Sequences were labeled productive if in frame, and non-productive if out of frame or containing stop codons. As previously described, clonality was calculated on the basis of Shannon's entropy. The predicted amino acid sequences of productive clones were used to derive the mean CDR3 Kyte-Doolittle hydropathy. The R hclust function was used to hierarchically cluster scaled V gene usage with Manhattan distance and complete linkage. To assess clone sharing by CDR3 amino acid sequence, 12 repertoires per group were resampled over 100 rounds. Repertoires were searched for approximately 70 published EBV-specific and fewer than 300 published CMV-specific TCRbeta sequences. A couple of CVID samples yielding fewer than 10,000 sequences were excluded from analysis, leaving over 35 CVID repertoires. Drawn from immuneACCESS, this table holds only the in-frame rearrangements with V and J called that TCRdb kept. Clones are partly lost; checked studies trace under half to an unresolved V gene and leave the rest unexplained. Clonal size and the V and J genes are those of that table, whereas D and trimming came from the DNA. The sample counts 30,000 to 40,000 clones, each observed more than once. The ten largest account for 0.95% of the sample.

Predominantly Caucasian heritage was noted among both the CVID patients and the healthy controls. From each donor, roughly 4.5 to 9 ml of heparinized peripheral whole blood was collected. Genomic DNA from adults with common variable immune deficiency (CVID) and from healthy adult controls was used for sequencing of TCRbeta CDR3 repertoires. A total of about 22 healthy adult volunteers (about 12 female and ten or so male; age range about 23 to 75 years, mean age about 33) were included in the control group. To isolate peripheral blood mononuclear cells, diluted blood was subjected to density centrifugation over Hypaque 1077 or Ficoll-Paque. Genomic DNA was obtained from unsorted mononuclear cells through either Qiagen column purification or a centrifugation-based method.

The receptor comes from a person between 18 and 75 years old in good health. The sequenced sample was peripheral blood mononuclear cells. Here the chain combines TRBV7-9 and TRBJ2-5; TRBD2 is a possible D gene, resting on 6 matching bases. The CDR3 region has the sequence CASSFRGVSQETQYF. The part of the CDR3 DNA that was read is TGTGCCAGCAGCTTTCGCGGGGTCTCCCAAGAGACC.